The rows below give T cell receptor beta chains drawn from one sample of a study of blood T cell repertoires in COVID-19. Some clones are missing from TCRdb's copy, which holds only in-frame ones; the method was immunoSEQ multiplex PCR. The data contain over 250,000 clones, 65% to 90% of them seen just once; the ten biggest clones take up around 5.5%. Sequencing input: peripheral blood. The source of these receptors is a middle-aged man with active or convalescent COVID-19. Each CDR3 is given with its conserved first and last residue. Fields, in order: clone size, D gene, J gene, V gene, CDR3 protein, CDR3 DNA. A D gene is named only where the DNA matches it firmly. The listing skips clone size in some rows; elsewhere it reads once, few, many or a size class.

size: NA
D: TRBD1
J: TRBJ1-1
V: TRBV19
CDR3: CASRGPRAFF
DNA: TGTGCCAGCAGGGGGCCGAGAGCTTTCTTT

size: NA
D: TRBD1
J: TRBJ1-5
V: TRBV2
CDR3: CASNRGTGTNQPQHF
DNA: TGTGCCAGCAATCGGGGGACAGGGACCAATCAGCCCCAGCATTTT

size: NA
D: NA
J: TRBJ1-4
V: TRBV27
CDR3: CASSFSGGNEKLFF
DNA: TGTGCCAGCAGTTTCTCCGGGGGGAATGAAAAACTGTTTTTT

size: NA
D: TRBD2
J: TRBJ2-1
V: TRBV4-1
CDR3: CASSQGLAGANEQFF
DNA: TGCGCCAGCAGCCAAGGACTAGCGGGAGCCAATGAGCAGTTCTTC

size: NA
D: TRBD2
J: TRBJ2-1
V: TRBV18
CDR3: CASSLSSGTYNEQFF
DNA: TGTGCCAGCTCACTCTCTAGCGGGACCTACAATGAGCAGTTCTTC

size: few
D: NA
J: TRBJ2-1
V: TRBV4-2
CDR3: CASSQDTGLQFF
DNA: TGTGCCAGCAGCCAAGATACGGGGTTACAGTTCTTC

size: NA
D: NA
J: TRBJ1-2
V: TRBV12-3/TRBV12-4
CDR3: CASSLNRGGYTF
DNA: TGTGCCAGCAGTTTGAATCGGGGTGGCTACACCTTC

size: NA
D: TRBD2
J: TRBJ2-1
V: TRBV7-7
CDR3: CASSFGAGESDEQFF
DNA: TGTGCCAGCAGTTTTGGGGCGGGAGAGTCGGATGAGCAGTTCTTC

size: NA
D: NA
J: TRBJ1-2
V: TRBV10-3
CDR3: CAIGERSYGYTF
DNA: TGTGCCATCGGGGAGCGGAGCTATGGCTACACCTTC

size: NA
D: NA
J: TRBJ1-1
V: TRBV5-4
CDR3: CASSSNQGKNTEAFF
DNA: TGTGCCAGCAGCTCGAACCAGGGAAAGAACACTGAAGCTTTCTTT

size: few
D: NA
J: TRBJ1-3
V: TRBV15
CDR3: CATSPPGAYSGNTIYF
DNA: TGTGCCACCAGCCCCCCTGGGGCTTACTCTGGAAACACCATATATTTT

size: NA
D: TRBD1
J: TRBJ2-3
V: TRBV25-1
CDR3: CASQQQGAPDTQYF
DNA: TGTGCCAGCCAACAACAGGGGGCGCCGGATACGCAGTATTTT

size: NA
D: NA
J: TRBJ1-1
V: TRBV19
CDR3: CASRGRLNTEAFF
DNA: TGTGCCAGCAGGGGTCGGCTAAACACTGAAGCTTTCTTT

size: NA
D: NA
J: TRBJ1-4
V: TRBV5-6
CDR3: CASSSGPGHQAKLFF
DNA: TGTGCCAGCAGCTCGGGACCGGGACACCAGGCAAAACTGTTTTTT

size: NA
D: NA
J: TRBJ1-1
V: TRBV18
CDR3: CASSPVREAFF
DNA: TGTGCCAGCTCACCTGTCAGGGAAGCTTTCTTT

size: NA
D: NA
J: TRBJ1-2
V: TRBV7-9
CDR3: CASSLQGLRDYGYTF
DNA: TGTGCCAGCAGCTTACAGGGGCTAAGGGACTATGGCTACACCTTC

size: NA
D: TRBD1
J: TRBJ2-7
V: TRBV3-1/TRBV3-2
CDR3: CASSQESGTGWTNEQYF
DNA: TGTGCCAGCAGCCAAGAGTCGGGGACAGGGTGGACCAACGAGCAGTACTTC

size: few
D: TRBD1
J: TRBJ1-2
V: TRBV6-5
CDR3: CASSPRTGGNYGYTF
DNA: TGTGCCAGCAGTCCTCGGACAGGGGGTAACTATGGCTACACCTTC

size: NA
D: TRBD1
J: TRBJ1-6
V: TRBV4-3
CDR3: CASSQGPRTGDSPLHF
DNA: TGCGCCAGCAGCCAAGGGCCCAGGACAGGGGATTCACCCCTCCACTTT

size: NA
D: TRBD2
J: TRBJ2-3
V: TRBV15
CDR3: CATSRKGLSSTDTQYF
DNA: TGTGCCACCAGCAGAAAGGGACTATCTAGCACAGATACGCAGTATTTT

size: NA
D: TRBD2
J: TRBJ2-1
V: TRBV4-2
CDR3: CASSHLEGWGSGAYNEQFF
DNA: TGTGCCAGCAGCCATCTCGAGGGGTGGGGTAGCGGGGCCTACAATGAGCAGTTCTTC

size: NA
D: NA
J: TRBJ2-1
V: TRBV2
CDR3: CASSLRVYNEQFF
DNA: TGTGCCAGCAGTCTACGGGTCTACAATGAGCAGTTCTTC

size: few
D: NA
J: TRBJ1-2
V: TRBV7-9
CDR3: CASSLVSGTLNYGYTF
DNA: TGTGCCAGCAGCTTAGTATCTGGGACACTTAACTATGGCTACACCTTC

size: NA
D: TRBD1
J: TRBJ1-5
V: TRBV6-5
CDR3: CASSYEDRSYNQPQHF
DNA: TGTGCCAGCAGTTATGAGGACAGGAGTTACAATCAGCCCCAGCATTTT

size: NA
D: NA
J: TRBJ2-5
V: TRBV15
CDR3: CATSRGRGLDQETQYF
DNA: TGTGCCACCAGCAGAGGTCGGGGATTGGACCAAGAGACCCAGTACTTC

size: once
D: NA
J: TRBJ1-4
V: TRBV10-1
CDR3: CAPQPEVQTNEKLFF
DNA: TGCGCCCCTCAGCCGGAAGTACAGACTAATGAAAAACTGTTTTTT

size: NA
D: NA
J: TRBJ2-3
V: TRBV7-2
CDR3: CASSLVTSMPRTDTQYF
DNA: TGTGCCAGCAGCTTAGTTACTAGCATGCCCCGCACAGATACGCAGTATTTT

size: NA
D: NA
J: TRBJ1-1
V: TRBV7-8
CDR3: CASSYLPSMNTEAFF
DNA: TGTGCCAGCAGCTACCTCCCGAGCATGAACACTGAAGCTTTCTTT

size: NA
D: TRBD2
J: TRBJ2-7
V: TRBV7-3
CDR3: CASSLLAGEAYEQYF
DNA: TGTGCCAGCAGCTTATTGGCGGGAGAGGCGTACGAGCAGTACTTC

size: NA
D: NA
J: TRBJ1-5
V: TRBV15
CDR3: CATSRDPSGLEPQHF
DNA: TGTGCCACCAGCAGAGATCCCTCGGGATTGGAGCCCCAGCATTTT

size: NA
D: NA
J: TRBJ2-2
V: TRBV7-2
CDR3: CASSPSSGLNTGELFF
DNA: TGTGCCAGCAGTCCCTCCTCGGGACTTAACACCGGGGAGCTGTTTTTT

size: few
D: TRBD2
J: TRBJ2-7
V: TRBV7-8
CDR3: CASSSLTSGRTGEQYF
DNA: TGTGCCAGCAGCTCACTGACTAGCGGGAGGACGGGCGAGCAGTACTTC

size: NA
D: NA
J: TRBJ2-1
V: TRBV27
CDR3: CASSLGQNNEQFF
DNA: TGTGCCAGCAGTTTGGGGCAGAACAATGAGCAGTTCTTC

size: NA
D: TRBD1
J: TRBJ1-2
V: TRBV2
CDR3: CARRTGGLNYGYTF
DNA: TGTGCCAGGCGGACAGGCGGCTTAAACTATGGCTACACCTTC

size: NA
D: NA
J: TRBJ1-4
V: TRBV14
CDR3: CASSQGTGRNEKLFF
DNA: TGTGCCAGCAGCCAAGGGACTGGACGTAATGAAAAACTGTTTTTT